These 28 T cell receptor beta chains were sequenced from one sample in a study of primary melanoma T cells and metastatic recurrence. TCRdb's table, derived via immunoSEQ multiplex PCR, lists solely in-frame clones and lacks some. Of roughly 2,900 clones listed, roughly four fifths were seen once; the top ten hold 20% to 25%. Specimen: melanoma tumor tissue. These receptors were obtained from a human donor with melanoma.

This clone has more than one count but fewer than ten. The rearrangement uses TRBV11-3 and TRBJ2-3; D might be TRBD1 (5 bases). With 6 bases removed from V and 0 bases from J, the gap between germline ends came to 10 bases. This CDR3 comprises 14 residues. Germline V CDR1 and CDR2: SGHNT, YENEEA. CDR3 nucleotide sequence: TGTGCCAGCAGTGGGGCCTCTAGCACAGATACGCAGTATTTT. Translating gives CASSGASSTDTQYF.

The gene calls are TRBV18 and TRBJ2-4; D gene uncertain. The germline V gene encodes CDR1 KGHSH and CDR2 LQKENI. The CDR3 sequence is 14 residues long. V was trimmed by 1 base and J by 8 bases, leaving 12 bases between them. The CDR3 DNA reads TGTGCCAGCTCACCACTACGGCGTGGATACATTCAGTACTTC. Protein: CASSPLRRGYIQYF.

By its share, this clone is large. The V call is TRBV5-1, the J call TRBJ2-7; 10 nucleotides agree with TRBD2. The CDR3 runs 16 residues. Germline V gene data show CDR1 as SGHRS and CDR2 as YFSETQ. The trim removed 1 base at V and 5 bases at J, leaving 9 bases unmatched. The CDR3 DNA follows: TGCGCCAGCAGCTTGCTACTAGCGGGATCCCAGAACGAGCAGTACTTC. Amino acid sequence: CASSLLLAGSQNEQYF.

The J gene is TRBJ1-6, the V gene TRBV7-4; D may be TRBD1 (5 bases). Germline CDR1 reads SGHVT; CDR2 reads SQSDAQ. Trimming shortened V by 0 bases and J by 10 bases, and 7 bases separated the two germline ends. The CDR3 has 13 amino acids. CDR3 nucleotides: TGTGCCAGCAGCTTAGCGGGGGGGTCACCCCTCCACTTT. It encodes CASSLAGGSPLHF.

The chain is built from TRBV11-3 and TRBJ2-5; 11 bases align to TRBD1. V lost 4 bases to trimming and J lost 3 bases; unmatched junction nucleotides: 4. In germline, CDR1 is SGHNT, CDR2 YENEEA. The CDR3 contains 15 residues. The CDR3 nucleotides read TGTGCCAGCAGCTCCTGGACAGGGGGCGAAGAGACCCAGTACTTC. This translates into CASSSWTGGEETQYF.

CDR3 sequence (DNA): TGTGCCAGCAGAGAGGGAGCCTACAATGAGCAGTTCTTC. Amino acids: CASREGAYNEQFF. The gene calls are TRBV6-8 and TRBJ2-1, with D possibly matching TRBD2 (5 bases). This CDR3 has 13 residues. The ends were cut back, 6 bases at V and 2 bases at J, with 8 bases in the middle. CDR1 is MNHGY, CDR2 SAAAGT, per germline.

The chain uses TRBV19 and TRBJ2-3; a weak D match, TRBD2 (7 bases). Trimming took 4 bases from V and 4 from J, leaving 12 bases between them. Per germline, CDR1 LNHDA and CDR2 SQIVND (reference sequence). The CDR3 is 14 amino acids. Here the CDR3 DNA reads TGTGCCAGTAGTACTACAGGGAGGGCAGATACGCAGTATTTT. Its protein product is CASSTTGRADTQYF.

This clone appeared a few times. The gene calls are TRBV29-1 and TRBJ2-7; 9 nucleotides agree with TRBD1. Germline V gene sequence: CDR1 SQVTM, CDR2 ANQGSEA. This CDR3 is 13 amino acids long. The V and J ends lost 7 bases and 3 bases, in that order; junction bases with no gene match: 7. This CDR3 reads CSARQGVYYEQYF. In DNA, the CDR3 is TGCAGCGCTCGACAGGGGGTATACTACGAGCAGTACTTC.

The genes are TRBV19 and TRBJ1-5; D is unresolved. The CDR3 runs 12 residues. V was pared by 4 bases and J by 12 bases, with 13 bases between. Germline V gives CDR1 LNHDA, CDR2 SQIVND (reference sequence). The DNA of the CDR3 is TGTGCCAGTAGTACGCGAGGAGGAGGCCAGCATTTT. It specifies CASSTRGGGQHF.

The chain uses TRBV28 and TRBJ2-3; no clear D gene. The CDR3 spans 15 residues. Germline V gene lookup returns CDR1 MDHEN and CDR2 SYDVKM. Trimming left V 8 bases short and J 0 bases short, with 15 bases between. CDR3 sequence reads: CASPARQFSTDTQYF. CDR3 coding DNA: TGTGCCAGCCCGGCACGCCAATTCAGCACAGATACGCAGTATTTT.

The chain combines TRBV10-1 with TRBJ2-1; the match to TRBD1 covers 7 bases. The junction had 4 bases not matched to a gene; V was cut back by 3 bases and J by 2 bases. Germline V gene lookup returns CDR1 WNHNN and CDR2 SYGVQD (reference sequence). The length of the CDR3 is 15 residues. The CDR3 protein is CASSEGQVTYNEQFF. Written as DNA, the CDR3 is TGCGCCAGCAGTGAAGGACAGGTCACCTACAATGAGCAGTTCTTC.

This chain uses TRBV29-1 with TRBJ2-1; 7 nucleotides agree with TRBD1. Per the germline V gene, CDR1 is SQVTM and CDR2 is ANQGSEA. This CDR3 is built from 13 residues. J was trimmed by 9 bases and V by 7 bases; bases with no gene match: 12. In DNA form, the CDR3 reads TGCAGCGCGGATTACAGGGGCGGCGGTGAGCAGTTCTTC. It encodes CSADYRGGGEQFF.

DNA of the CDR3: TGTGCCAGTAGTATAGGGACAGGGAGGCACTACGAGCAGTACTTC. Translation: CASSIGTGRHYEQYF. The chain combines TRBV19 with TRBJ2-7, with 8 bases matching TRBD1. The trim removed 1 base at V and 3 bases at J, leaving 5 bases unmatched. CDR3 size: 15 residues. Germline-derived CDR1 and CDR2 are LNHDA and SQIVND (reference sequence).

The CDR3 region is CASRSGTAFSPLHF. For the CDR3, the DNA is TGTGCCAGCAGGTCCGGGACAGCCTTTTCACCCCTCCACTTT. The chain carries TRBV28 and TRBJ1-6, with TRBD1 matching over 7 bases. Germline-derived CDR1 and CDR2 are MDHEN and SYDVKM. Germline trimming cut 6 bases from V and 9 bases from J; bases unmatched to any gene: 8. This CDR3 is built from 14 residues.

In nucleotides, the CDR3 is TGTGCCATCATACAGGGGGGCCACTCCTACGAGCAGTACTTC. Residues: CAIIQGGHSYEQYF. The J gene is TRBJ2-7, the V gene TRBV28; 8 bases fit TRBD1. Trimming took 10 bases from V and 0 from J; bases not matched to a gene: 8. CDR1 is MDHEN and CDR2 is SYDVKM in the germline V gene. This CDR3 contains 14 residues.

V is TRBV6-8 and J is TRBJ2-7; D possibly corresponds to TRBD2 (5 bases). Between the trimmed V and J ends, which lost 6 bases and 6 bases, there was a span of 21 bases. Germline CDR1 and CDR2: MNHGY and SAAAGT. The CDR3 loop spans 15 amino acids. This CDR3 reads CASSFSRAGVSEQYF. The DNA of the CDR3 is TGTGCCAGCAGCTTTTCGAGGGCCGGGGTGAGCGAGCAGTACTTC.

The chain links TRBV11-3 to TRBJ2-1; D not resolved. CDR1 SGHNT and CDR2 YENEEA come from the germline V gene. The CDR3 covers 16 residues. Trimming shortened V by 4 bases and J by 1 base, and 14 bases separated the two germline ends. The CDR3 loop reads CASSSQGEGSYNEQFF. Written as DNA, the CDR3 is TGTGCCAGCAGCTCCCAAGGAGAAGGGTCCTACAATGAGCAGTTCTTC.

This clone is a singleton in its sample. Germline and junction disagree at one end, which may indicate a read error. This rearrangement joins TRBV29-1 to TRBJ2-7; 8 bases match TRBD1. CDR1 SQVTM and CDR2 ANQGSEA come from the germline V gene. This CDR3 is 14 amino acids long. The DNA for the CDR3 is TGCAGCGTTGGGGCCAGGGGGCCACCCTACGAACAGTACTTC. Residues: CSVGARGPPYEQYF.

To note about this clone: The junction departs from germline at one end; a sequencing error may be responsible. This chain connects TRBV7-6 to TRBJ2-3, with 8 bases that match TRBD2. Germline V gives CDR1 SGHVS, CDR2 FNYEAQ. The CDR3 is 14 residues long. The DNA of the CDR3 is TGTGCTAGCAGCCCCGGGACTAGTCCAGATACGCAGTATTTT. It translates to CASSPGTSPDTQYF.

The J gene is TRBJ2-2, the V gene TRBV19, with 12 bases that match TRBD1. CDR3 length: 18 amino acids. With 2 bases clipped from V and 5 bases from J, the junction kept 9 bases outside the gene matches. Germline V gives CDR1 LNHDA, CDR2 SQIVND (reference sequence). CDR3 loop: CASSITGTGGSRTGELFF. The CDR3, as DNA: TGTGCCAGTAGTATAACCGGGACAGGGGGCAGTAGGACCGGGGAGCTGTTTTTT.

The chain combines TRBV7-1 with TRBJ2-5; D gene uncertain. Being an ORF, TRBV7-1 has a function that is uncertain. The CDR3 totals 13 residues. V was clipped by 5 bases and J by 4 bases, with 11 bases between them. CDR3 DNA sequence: TGTGCCAGCAGCCTCCCCCATGGAGAGACCCAGTACTTC. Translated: CASSLPHGETQYF.

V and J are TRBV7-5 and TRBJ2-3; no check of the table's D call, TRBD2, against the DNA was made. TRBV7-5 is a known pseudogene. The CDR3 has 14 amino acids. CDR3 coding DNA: TGTGCCAGCAGCTTAAGGGGCGGGGTGGATACGCAGTATTTT. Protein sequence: CASSLRGGVDTQYF.

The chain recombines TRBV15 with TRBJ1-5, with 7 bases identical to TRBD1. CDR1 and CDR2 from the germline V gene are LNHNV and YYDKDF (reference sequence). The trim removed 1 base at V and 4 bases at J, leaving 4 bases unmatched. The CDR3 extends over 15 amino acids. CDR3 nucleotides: TGTGCCACCAGCAGAGCGTTGGACAGGAATCAGCCCCAGCATTTT. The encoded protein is CATSRALDRNQPQHF.

CDR3 region: CASSLYRTDQGDTVGETQYF. For the CDR3, the DNA is TGTGCCAGCTCACTTTACCGGACGGACCAGGGGGATACGGTAGGAGAGACCCAGTACTTC. The gene calls are TRBV18 and TRBJ2-5, with 7 nucleotides matching TRBD1. This CDR3 is 20 amino acids long. Germline V gene lookup returns CDR1 KGHSH and CDR2 LQKENI. Trimming removed 4 bases from V and 4 bases from J; junction bases left unmatched: 24. Drawing the rest from reference TRBV18 and TRBJ2-5, the complete variable domain is NAGVMQNPRHLVRRRGQEARLRCSPMKGHSHVYWYRQLPEEGLKFMVYLQKENIIDESGMPKERFSAEFPKEGPSILRIQQVVRGDSAAYFCASSLYRTDQGDTVGETQYFGPGTRLLVL.

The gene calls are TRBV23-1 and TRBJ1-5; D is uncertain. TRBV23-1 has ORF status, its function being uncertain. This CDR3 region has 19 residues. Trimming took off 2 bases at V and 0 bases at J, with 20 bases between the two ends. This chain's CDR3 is CASSQRGQPTTFSNQPQHF. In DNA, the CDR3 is TGCGCCAGCAGTCAACGTGGGCAACCGACTACATTTAGCAATCAGCCCCAGCATTTT.

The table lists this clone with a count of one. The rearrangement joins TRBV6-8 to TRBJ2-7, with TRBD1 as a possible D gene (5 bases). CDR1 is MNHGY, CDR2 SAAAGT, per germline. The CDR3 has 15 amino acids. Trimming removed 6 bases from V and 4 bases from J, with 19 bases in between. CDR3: CASSDPGRVTYEQYF. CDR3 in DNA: TGTGCCAGCAGCGATCCTGGCAGGGTGACTTACGAGCAGTACTTC.

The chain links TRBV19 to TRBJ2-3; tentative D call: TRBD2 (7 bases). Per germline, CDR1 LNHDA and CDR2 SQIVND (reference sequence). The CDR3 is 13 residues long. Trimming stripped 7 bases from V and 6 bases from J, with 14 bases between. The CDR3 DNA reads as TGTGCCAGTACAATAGGGGGGGGTGATACGCAGTATTTT. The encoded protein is CASTIGGGDTQYF.

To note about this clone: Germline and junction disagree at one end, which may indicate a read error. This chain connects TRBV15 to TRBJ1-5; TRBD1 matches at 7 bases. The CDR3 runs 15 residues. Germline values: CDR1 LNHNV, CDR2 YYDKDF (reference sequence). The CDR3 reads CASSLVRGRGQPQHF. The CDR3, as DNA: TGTGCCAGCAGCTTGGTGAGGGGGCGAGGTCAGCCCCAGCATTTT. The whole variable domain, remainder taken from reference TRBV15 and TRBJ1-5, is DAMVIQNPRYQVTQFGKPVTLSCSQTLNHNVMYWYQQKSSQAPKLLFHYYDKDFNNEADTPDNFQSRRPNTSFCFLDIRSPGLGDTAMYLCASSLVRGRGQPQHFGDGTRLSIL.